The T cell receptor beta chain under discussion was sequenced for a study of blood T cells in healthy people across ages. A J-beta primer mix and a sample-barcoded 5' primer were used in a second PCR of roughly 7 to 12 cycles. TCRdb re-derived calls from the 5' RACE reads in MiXCR, one entry per CDR3 protein. In the table there are some 930,000 distinct CDR3 sequences, just under 30% of which are singletons. Donor samples were obtained from healthy Caucasian individuals from Russia, aged about 6 to 95. This clonotype was picked up many times. Its specificity is not known. Germline V gene data show CDR1 as ENHRY and CDR2 as SYGVKD. The CDR3 sequence is 14 residues long. The ends were cut back, 6 bases at V and 0 bases at J, with 9 bases in the middle. Study findings and constraints: In long-lived donors, naive CD4+ cell counts and diversity exceeded those of aged donors.

These data were also reused for a study on T cells of mothers and their children. Turning to that study: Sample barcodes plus 2-4 random nucleotides came from the M1S primer. Not a single persistent microchimeric T cell clone was detected.

V gene TRBV10-3 combines with J gene TRBJ2-1; possible D gene TRBD2, 6 bases. Material: blood. The clonotype comes from a woman aged 40 to 50 in good health. The CDR3: CAISLGGSYNEQFF. For the CDR3, the DNA is TGTGCCATCAGCTTGGGGGGCTCCTACAATGAGCAGTTCTTC.